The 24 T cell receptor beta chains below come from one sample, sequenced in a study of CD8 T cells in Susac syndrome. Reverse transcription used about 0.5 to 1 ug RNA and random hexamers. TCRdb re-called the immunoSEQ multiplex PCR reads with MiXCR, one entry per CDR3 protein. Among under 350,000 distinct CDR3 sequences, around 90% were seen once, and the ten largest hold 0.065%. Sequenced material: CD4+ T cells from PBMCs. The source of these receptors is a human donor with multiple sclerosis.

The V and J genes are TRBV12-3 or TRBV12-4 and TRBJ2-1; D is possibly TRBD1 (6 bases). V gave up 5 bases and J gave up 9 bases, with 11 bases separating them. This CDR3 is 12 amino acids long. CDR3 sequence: CASSQQGPEQFF. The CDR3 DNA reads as TGTGCCAGCAGTCAACAGGGACCTGAGCAGTTCTTC.

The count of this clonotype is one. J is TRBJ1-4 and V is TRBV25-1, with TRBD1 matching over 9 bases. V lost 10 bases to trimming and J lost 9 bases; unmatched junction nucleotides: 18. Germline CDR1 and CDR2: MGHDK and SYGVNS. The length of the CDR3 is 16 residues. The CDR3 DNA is TGTGCCACCAAATCTGGACTTGGACAGGGGAACCAAAAACTGTTTTTT. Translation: CATKSGLGQGNQKLFF.

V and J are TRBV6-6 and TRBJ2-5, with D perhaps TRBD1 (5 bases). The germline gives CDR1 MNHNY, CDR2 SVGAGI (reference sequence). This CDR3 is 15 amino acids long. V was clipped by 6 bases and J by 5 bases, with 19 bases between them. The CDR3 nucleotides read TGTGCCAGCAGACGAAGGACAACGACATCGGAGACCCAGTACTTC. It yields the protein CASRRRTTTSETQYF.

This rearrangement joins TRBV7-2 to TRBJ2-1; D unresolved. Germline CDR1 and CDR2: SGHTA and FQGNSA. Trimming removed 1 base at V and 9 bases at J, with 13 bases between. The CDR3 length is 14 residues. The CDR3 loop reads CASSLVWADGEQFF. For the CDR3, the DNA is TGTGCCAGCAGCTTAGTTTGGGCGGACGGTGAGCAGTTCTTC.

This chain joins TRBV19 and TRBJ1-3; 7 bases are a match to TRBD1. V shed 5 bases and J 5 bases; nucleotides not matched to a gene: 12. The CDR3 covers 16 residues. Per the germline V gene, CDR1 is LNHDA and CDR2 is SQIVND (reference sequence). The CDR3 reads CASSPRQGKSRNTIYF. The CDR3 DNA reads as TGTGCCAGTAGTCCCCGACAGGGAAAAAGTCGAAACACCATATATTTT.

The CDR3 DNA reads as TGTGCCAGCAGCAGAATTGGGCGGCAAGAGACCCAGTACTTC. Translated: CASSRIGRQETQYF. This chain connects TRBV5-8 to TRBJ2-5; D gene unclear. Germline CDR1 is SGHTS and CDR2 is YDEGEE. V shed 4 bases and J shed 2 bases, with 12 bases lying between them. The CDR3 sequence is 14 residues long. Based on the CDR3 plus reference TRBV5-8 and TRBJ2-5, the full variable domain is EAGVTQSPTHLIKTRGQQATLRCSPISGHTSVYWYQQALGLGLQFLLWYDEGEERNRGNFPPRFSGRQFPNYSSELNVNALELEDSALYLCASSRIGRQETQYFGPGTRLLVL.

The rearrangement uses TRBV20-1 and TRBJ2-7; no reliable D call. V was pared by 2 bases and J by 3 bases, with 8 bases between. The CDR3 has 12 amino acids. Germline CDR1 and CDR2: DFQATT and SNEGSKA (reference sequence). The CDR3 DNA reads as TGCAGTGCTAGAACTTGGGACTACGAGCAGTACTTC. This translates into CSARTWDYEQYF.

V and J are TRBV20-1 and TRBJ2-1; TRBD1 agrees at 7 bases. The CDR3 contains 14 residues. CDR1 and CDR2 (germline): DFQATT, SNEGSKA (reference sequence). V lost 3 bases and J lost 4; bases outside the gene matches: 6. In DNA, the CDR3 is TGCAGTGCTAGTCGGACAGGCAGATACAATGAGCAGTTCTTC. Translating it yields CSASRTGRYNEQFF.

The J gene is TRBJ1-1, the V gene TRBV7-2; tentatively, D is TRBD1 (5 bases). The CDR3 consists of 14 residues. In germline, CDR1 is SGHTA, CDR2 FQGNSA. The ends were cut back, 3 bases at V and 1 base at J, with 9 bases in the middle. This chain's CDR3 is CASSLYRRNTEAFF. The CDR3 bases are TGTGCCAGCAGCTTGTACAGGAGGAACACTGAAGCTTTCTTT.

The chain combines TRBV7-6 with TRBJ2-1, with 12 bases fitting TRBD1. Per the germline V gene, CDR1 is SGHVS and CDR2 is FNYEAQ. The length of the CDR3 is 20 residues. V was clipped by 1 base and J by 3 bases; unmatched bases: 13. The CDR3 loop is CASSLGDRGRTGSLYNEQFF. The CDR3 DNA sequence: TGTGCCAGCAGCTTAGGGGACAGGGGGCGGACCGGGTCCCTCTACAATGAGCAGTTCTTC. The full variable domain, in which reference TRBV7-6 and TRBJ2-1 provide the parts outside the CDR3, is GAGVSQSPRYKVTKRGQDVALRCDPISGHVSLYWYRQALGQGPEFLTYFNYEAQQDKSGLPNDRFSAERPEGSISTLTIQRTEQRDSAMYRCASSLGDRGRTGSLYNEQFFGPGTRLTVL.

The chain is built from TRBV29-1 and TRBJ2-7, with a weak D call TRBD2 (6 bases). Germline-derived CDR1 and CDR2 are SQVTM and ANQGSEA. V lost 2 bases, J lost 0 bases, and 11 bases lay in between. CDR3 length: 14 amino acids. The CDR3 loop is CSVERAGSSYEQYF. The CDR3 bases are TGCAGCGTTGAACGGGCGGGGAGCTCCTACGAGCAGTACTTC.

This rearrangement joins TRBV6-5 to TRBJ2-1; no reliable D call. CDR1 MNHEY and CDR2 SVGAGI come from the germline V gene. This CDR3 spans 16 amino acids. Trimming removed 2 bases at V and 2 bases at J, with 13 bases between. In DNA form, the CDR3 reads TGTGCCAGCAGTTACGACCGGCAGAGACCCTACAATGAGCAGTTCTTC. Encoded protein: CASSYDRQRPYNEQFF.

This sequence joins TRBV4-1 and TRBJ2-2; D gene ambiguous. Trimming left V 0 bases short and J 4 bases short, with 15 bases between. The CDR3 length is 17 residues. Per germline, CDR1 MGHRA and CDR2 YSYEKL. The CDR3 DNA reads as TGCGCCAGCAGCCAAGATCCACCTCTACTTATCACCGGGGAGCTGTTTTTT. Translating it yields CASSQDPPLLITGELFF.

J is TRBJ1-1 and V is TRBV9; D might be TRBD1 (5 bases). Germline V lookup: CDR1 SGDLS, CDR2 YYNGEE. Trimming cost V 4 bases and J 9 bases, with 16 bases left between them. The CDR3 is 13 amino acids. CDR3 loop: CASSSEGSTKAFF. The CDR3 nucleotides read TGTGCCAGCAGCTCAGAGGGGAGTACTAAAGCTTTCTTT.

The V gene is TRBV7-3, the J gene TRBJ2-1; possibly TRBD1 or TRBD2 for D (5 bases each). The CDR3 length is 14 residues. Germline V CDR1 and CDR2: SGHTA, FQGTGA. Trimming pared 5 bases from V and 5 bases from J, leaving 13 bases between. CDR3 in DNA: TGTGCCAGCAGCAGGGCAGGGCGGGACAATGAGCAGTTCTTC. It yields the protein CASSRAGRDNEQFF.

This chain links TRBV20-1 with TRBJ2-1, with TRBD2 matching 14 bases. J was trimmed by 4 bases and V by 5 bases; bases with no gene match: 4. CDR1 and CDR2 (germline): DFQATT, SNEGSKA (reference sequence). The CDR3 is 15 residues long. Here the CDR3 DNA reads TGCAGTGCTTGGACTAGCGGGGGGAGGTACAATGAGCAGTTCTTC. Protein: CSAWTSGGRYNEQFF.

Written as DNA, the CDR3 is TGTGCCAGTAGCGAGGGCCGGGCAACCGGCTACACCTTC. This translates into CASSEGRATGYTF. The chain combines TRBV19 with TRBJ1-2; D not resolved. This CDR3 comprises 13 residues. Per germline, CDR1 LNHDA and CDR2 SQIVND (reference sequence). Trimming left V 6 bases short and J 8 bases short, with 16 bases between.

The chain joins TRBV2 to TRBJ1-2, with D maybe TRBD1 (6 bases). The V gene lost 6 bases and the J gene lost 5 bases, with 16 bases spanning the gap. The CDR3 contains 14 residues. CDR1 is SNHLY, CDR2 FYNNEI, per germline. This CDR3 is CASSNNRVGYGYTF. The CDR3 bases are TGTGCCAGCAGCAACAACAGGGTCGGGTATGGCTACACCTTC.

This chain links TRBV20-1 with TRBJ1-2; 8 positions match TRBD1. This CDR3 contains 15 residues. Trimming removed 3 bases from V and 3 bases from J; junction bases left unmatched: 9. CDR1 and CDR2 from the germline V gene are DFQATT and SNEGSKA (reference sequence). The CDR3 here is CSASLDRGRDYGYTF. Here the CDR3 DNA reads TGCAGTGCTAGCCTAGACAGGGGCCGGGACTATGGCTACACCTTC.

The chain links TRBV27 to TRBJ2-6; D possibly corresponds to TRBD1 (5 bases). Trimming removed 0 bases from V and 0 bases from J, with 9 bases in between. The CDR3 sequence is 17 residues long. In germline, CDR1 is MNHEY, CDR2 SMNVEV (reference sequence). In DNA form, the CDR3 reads TGTGCCAGCAGTTTATCGTGGACACTCTCTGGGGCCAACGTCCTGACTTTC. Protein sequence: CASSLSWTLSGANVLTF.

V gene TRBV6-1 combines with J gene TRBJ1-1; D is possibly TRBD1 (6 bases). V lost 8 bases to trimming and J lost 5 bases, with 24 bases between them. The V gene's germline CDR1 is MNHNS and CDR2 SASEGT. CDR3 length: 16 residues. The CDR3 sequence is CASLRNRAIRGTEAFF. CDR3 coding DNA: TGTGCCAGCCTTCGCAACAGGGCAATAAGAGGGACTGAAGCTTTCTTT.

The CDR3 is CASSYSRGLRRGPNTEAFF. The CDR3 DNA reads as TGTGCCAGCAGTTACTCGAGGGGCTTGAGGCGGGGCCCAAACACTGAAGCTTTCTTT. The chain combines TRBV6-5 with TRBJ1-1, with D possibly TRBD1 on 5 matching bases. The CDR3 runs 19 residues. Germline CDR1 and CDR2: MNHEY and SVGAGI. V lost 0 bases and J lost 2, with 22 bases in between.

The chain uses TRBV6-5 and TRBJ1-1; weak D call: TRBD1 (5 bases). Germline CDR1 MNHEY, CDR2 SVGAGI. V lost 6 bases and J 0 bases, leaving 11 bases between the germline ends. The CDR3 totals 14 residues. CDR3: CASRQGGVNTEAFF. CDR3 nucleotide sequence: TGTGCCAGCAGGCAGGGTGGGGTGAACACTGAAGCTTTCTTT.

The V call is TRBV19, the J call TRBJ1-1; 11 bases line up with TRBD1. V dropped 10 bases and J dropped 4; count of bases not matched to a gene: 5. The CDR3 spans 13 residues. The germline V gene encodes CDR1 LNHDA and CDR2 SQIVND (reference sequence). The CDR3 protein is CATGQGAGTEAFF. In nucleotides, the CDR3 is TGTGCCACCGGACAGGGGGCGGGCACTGAAGCTTTCTTT.